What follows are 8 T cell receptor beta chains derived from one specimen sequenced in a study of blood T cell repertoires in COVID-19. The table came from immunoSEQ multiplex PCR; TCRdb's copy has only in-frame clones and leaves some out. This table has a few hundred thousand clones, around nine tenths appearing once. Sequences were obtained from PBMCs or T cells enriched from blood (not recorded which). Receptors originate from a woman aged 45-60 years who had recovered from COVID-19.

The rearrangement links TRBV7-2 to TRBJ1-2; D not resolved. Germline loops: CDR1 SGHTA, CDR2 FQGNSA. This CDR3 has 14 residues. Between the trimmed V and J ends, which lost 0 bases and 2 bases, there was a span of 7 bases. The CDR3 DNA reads TGTGCCAGCAGCTTAGCTACGGGAAACTATGGCTACACCTTC. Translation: CASSLATGNYGYTF. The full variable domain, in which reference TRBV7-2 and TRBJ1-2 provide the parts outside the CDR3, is GAGVSQSPSNKVTEKGKDVELRCDPISGHTALYWYRQSLGQGLEFLIYFQGNSAPDKSGLPSDRFSAERTGGSVSTLTIQRTQQEDSAVYLCASSLATGNYGYTFGSGTRLTVV.

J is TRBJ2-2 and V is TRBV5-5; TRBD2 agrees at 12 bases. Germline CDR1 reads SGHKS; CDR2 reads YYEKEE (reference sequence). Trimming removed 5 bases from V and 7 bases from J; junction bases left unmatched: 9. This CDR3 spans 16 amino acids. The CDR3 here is CASRRASGGASGELFF. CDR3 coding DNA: TGTGCCAGCAGGAGGGCTAGCGGGGGGGCCAGCGGGGAGCTGTTTTTT.

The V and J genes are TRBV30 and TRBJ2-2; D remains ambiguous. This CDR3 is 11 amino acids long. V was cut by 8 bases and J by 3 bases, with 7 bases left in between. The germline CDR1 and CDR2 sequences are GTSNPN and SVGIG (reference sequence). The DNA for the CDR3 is TGTGCCCCCCCCGACACCGGGGAGCTGTTTTTT. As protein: CAPPDTGELFF.

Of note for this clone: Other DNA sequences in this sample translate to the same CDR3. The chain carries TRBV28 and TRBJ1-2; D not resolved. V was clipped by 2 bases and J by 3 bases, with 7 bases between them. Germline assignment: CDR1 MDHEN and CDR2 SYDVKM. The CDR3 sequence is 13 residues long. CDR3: CASSLRTDYGYTF. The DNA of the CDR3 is TGTGCCAGCAGTTTACGCACAGACTATGGCTACACCTTC.

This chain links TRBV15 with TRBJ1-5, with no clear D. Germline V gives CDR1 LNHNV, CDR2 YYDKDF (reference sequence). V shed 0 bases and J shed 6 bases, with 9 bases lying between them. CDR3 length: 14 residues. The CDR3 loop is CATSRDRGSQPQHF. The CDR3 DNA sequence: TGTGCCACCAGCAGAGATCGAGGTAGTCAGCCCCAGCATTTT. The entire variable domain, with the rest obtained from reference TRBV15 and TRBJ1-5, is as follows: DAMVIQNPRYQVTQFGKPVTLSCSQTLNHNVMYWYQQKSSQAPKLLFHYYDKDFNNEADTPDNFQSRRPNTSFCFLDIRSPGLGDTAMYLCATSRDRGSQPQHFGDGTRLSIL.

CDR3 residues: CATSRDKGVSSNQPQHF. The CDR3 region has the DNA TGTGCCACCAGCAGGGATAAGGGGGTATCAAGCAATCAGCCCCAGCATTTT. The chain employs TRBV15 and TRBJ1-5, with a tentative D call TRBD1 (6 bases). Germline values: CDR1 LNHNV, CDR2 YYDKDF (reference sequence). This CDR3 contains 17 residues. Trimming removed 3 bases from V and 1 base from J, with 16 bases in between.

The chain's CDR3 is CASSPPGLAGKETQYF. DNA of the CDR3: TGTGCCAGCAGCCCACCGGGACTAGCGGGGAAAGAGACCCAGTACTTC. This chain uses TRBV7-9 with TRBJ2-5; 13 bases fit TRBD2. V lost 5 bases and J lost 3; bases outside the gene matches: 6. The CDR3 spans 16 residues. CDR1 and CDR2 from the germline V gene are SEHNR and FQNEAQ (reference sequence).

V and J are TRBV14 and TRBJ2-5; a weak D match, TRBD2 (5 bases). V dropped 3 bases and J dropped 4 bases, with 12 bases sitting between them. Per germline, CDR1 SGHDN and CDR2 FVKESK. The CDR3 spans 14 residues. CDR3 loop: CASSQDLMGETQYF. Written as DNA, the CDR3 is TGTGCCAGCAGCCAGGACTTAATGGGAGAGACCCAGTACTTC.